These 26 T cell receptor beta chains came from one sample sequenced in a study of shared clonotypes between healthy human individuals. Profiled with immunoSEQ multiplex PCR; TCRdb holds only in-frame clones, not every one. Of 1,100,000 or so clones in the sample, about four fifths were seen once. Sequenced input: memory CD4+ T cells from PBMCs. As for subset: CD45RA-negative fraction. The receptors come from a man between 18 and 35 years old in good health. Some clones in this sample may be carry-over from other donors' samples.

V usage is TRBV19 and J usage is TRBJ1-2; D not certain. Germline V lookup: CDR1 LNHDA, CDR2 SQIVND (reference sequence). With 1 base removed from V and 14 bases from J, the gap between germline ends came to 11 bases. The length of the CDR3 is 11 residues. The CDR3, as DNA: TGTGCCAGTAGTATAGTGATCTGTGGGACCTTC. Translated, it gives CASSIVICGTF.

This clone was observed a single time. The V call is TRBV4-2, the J call TRBJ1-4, with no clear D. The CDR3 length is 17 residues. V was clipped by 0 bases and J by 0 bases, with 11 bases between them. Looked up from germline, CDR1 is LGHNA and CDR2 is YNFKEQ. The CDR3 is CASSQDPKSATNEKLFF. The DNA of the CDR3 is TGTGCCAGCAGCCAAGACCCCAAATCCGCAACTAATGAAAAACTGTTTTTT.

This sequence joins TRBV7-8 and TRBJ2-7; D gene ambiguous. The CDR3 consists of 17 residues. Trimming shortened V by 5 bases and J by 6 bases, and 26 bases separated the two germline ends. Looked up from germline, CDR1 is SGHVS and CDR2 is FQNEAQ. The CDR3 reads CASSVVSCGDGVCEQYF. Written as DNA, the CDR3 is TGTGCCAGCAGCGTTGTCTCTTGCGGAGATGGTGTCTGCGAGCAGTACTTC.

With respect to this clone: This same CDR3 is encoded by further DNA sequences in the sample. The chain couples TRBV6-1 to TRBJ2-7, with 7 bases lining up with TRBD2. The CDR3 contains 12 residues. CDR1 is MNHNS and CDR2 is SASEGT in the germline V gene. The V segment lost 6 bases and the J segment 3 bases; nucleotides outside the gene matches: 2. CDR3 bases: TGTGCCAGCAGGACGGGAGGCTACGAGCAGTACTTC. It is translated as CASRTGGYEQYF.

The chain combines TRBV28 with TRBJ2-7; tentatively, D is TRBD2 (6 bases). There are 16 residues in the CDR3. V dropped 6 bases and J dropped 3 bases, with 21 bases sitting between them. CDR1 MDHEN and CDR2 SYDVKM come from the germline V gene. In DNA form, the CDR3 reads TGTGCCAGCAGGCCGTGGGTGGCGGGAACGGTCTACGAGCAGTACTTC. Protein sequence: CASRPWVAGTVYEQYF.

J is TRBJ1-3 and V is TRBV19, with 9 bases fitting TRBD1. Germline assignment: CDR1 LNHDA and CDR2 SQIVND (reference sequence). The CDR3 covers 16 residues. V was pared by 8 bases and J by 3 bases, with 11 bases of the junction left unmatched. The chain's CDR3 is CASGPGNRGLGNTIYF. The CDR3 DNA reads TGTGCCAGTGGCCCTGGGAACAGGGGGCTTGGAAACACCATATATTTT.

The gene calls are TRBV2 and TRBJ1-2; no reliable D call. Germline lookup yields CDR1 SNHLY and CDR2 FYNNEI. CDR3 length equals 16 residues. V lost 5 bases to trimming and J lost 5 bases, with 21 bases between them. For the CDR3, the DNA is TGTGCCAGCAGTCGGAGTGGTCACTACCTTGGGTATGGCTACACCTTC. Its translation is CASSRSGHYLGYGYTF.

This chain connects TRBV28 to TRBJ2-1; D perhaps matches TRBD1 (5 bases). Germline lookup yields CDR1 MDHEN and CDR2 SYDVKM. CDR3 length: 15 amino acids. Trimming cost V 6 bases and J 1 base, with 13 bases left between them. The CDR3 region is CASSPAAGSYNEQFF. The CDR3 DNA sequence: TGTGCCAGCAGCCCGGCGGCAGGGTCCTACAATGAGCAGTTCTTC.

The V call is TRBV5-1, the J call TRBJ2-1, with 10 nucleotides matching TRBD2. The CDR3 consists of 15 residues. In germline, CDR1 is SGHRS, CDR2 YFSETQ. The trim removed 2 bases at V and 3 bases at J, leaving 2 bases unmatched. CDR3 nucleotide sequence: TGCGCCAGCAGCTTCGCTAGCGGGAGCTACAATGAGCAGTTCTTC. Amino acids: CASSFASGSYNEQFF.

The chain couples TRBV5-4 to TRBJ2-1; TRBD1 might be the D (6 bases). The V and J ends lost 2 bases and 6 bases respectively, with 15 bases between them. CDR3 length: 15 amino acids. Germline CDR1 SGHNT, CDR2 YYREEE (reference sequence). CDR3 in DNA: TGTGCCAGCAGCTTCCAGGGGCCCCGAGGCAATGAGCAGTTCTTC. Translating it yields CASSFQGPRGNEQFF.

Points on this clone: The same CDR3 arises from other DNA sequences in this sample as well. The chain combines TRBV9 with TRBJ2-1; D might be TRBD1 or TRBD2, each matching 5 bases. Trimming took 2 bases from V and 0 from J, leaving 15 bases between them. The CDR3 totals 17 residues. Germline V gene data show CDR1 as SGDLS and CDR2 as YYNGEE. CDR3 region: CASSVGLAGSSYNEQFF. The CDR3 DNA sequence: TGTGCCAGCAGCGTGGGGCTGGCGGGCAGCTCCTACAATGAGCAGTTCTTC.

This sequence joins TRBV7-2 and TRBJ2-3; 10 bases fit TRBD2. The trim removed 4 bases at V and 4 bases at J, leaving 5 bases unmatched. Germline V gene sequence: CDR1 SGHTA, CDR2 FQGNSA. This CDR3 spans 15 amino acids. For the CDR3, the DNA is TGTGCCAGCAGCTACACTAGCGGGAATCCAGATACGCAGTATTTT. Amino acid sequence: CASSYTSGNPDTQYF.

CDR3 loop: CASSPGTVQSNQPQHF. For the CDR3, the DNA is TGTGCCAGCAGCCCAGGGACAGTTCAAAGCAATCAGCCCCAGCATTTT. The chain links TRBV5-4 to TRBJ1-5; 7 bases line up with TRBD1. Germline V gene sequence: CDR1 SGHNT, CDR2 YYREEE (reference sequence). The V segment lost 4 bases and the J segment 1 base; nucleotides outside the gene matches: 8. CDR3 size: 16 residues.

V is TRBV11-2 and J is TRBJ1-2; no reliable D call. V gave up 7 bases and J gave up 2 bases, with 14 bases separating them. There are 14 residues in the CDR3. Germline CDR1 reads SGHAT; CDR2 reads FQNNGV. The CDR3 DNA reads TGTGCCAGCACCTCCCTACGTGGGAACTATGGCTACACCTTC. This sequence encodes CASTSLRGNYGYTF.

The chain employs TRBV7-3 and TRBJ2-1; 7 bases map to TRBD2. V was clipped by 1 base and J by 6 bases; unmatched bases: 6. This CDR3 contains 15 residues. The V gene's germline CDR1 is SGHTA and CDR2 FQGTGA. Written as DNA, the CDR3 is TGTGCCAGCAGCTTAAGGCGGGAGACGTCCAATGAGCAGTTCTTC. Translation gives CASSLRRETSNEQFF.

The gene calls are TRBV5-1 and TRBJ1-1; tentatively, D is TRBD1 (5 bases). CDR3 length: 13 residues. V was shortened by 4 bases and J by 7 bases, with 14 bases between the two germline ends. CDR1 and CDR2 from the germline V gene are SGHRS and YFSETQ. The CDR3 nucleotides read TGCGCCAGCAGCCTGGGACCGAGACTTGAAGCTTTCTTT. It translates to CASSLGPRLEAFF.

The chain carries TRBV5-1 and TRBJ2-2; no reliable D call. V gave up 2 bases and J gave up 4 bases, with 9 bases separating them. Germline values: CDR1 SGHRS, CDR2 YFSETQ. The CDR3 runs to 14 residues. The CDR3 loop reads CASSLPSGTGELFF. CDR3 DNA sequence: TGCGCCAGCAGCTTACCGAGTGGCACCGGGGAGCTGTTTTTT. The whole variable domain, remainder taken from reference TRBV5-1 and TRBJ2-2, is KAGVTQTPRYLIKTRGQQVTLSCSPISGHRSVSWYQQTPGQGLQFLFEYFSETQRNKGNFPGRFSGRQFSNSRSEMNVSTLELGDSALYLCASSLPSGTGELFFGEGSRLTVL.

This clone was counted only a few times. This chain joins TRBV30 and TRBJ1-5, with D tentatively TRBD1 (5 bases). Germline lookup yields CDR1 GTSNPN and CDR2 SVGIG (reference sequence). Deletions cut 3 bases from V and 6 bases from J, with 15 bases between. CDR3 size: 14 residues. Here the CDR3 reads CAWSLGQEGQPQHF. For the CDR3, the DNA is TGTGCCTGGAGCCTGGGGCAGGAAGGTCAGCCCCAGCATTTT.

In this sample, this clone turned up once. The V gene is TRBV2, the J gene TRBJ1-1, with 7 bases fitting TRBD1. V lost 8 bases and J lost 11; bases outside the gene matches: 17. The CDR3 runs to 14 residues. Germline CDR1 reads SNHLY; CDR2 reads FYNNEI. The CDR3 DNA is TGTGCCAGCTTACAAGGGGACAGTAATCCTCAGGCTTTCTTT. The encoded protein is CASLQGDSNPQAFF.

The chain uses TRBV9 and TRBJ2-2; D is uncertain. The V gene lost 4 bases and the J gene lost 5 bases, with 9 bases spanning the gap. This CDR3 is built from 13 residues. Germline loops: CDR1 SGDLS, CDR2 YYNGEE. Here the CDR3 DNA reads TGTGCCAGCAGCACCCTTGGTACCGGGGAGCTGTTTTTT. Amino acid sequence: CASSTLGTGELFF.

The V call is TRBV19, the J call TRBJ2-2, with TRBD2 identical over 9 bases. This CDR3 has 13 residues. Germline V CDR1 and CDR2: LNHDA, SQIVND (reference sequence). This CDR3 is CGSGSDYTGELFF. The CDR3 region has the DNA TGTGGTAGCGGGAGCGATTACACCGGGGAGCTGTTTTTT.

The sample holds a few counts of this clone. The gene calls are TRBV7-8 and TRBJ1-2; 7 bases align to TRBD1. This CDR3 region has 13 residues. Trimming took 6 bases from V and 4 from J; bases not matched to a gene: 5. CDR1 and CDR2 from the germline V gene are SGHVS and FQNEAQ. The CDR3 DNA is TGTGCCAGCAGTCCGACAGGGAGCTATGGCTACACCTTC. Protein: CASSPTGSYGYTF.

The V call is TRBV18, the J call TRBJ2-5, with 7 bases identical to TRBD2. Germline V lookup: CDR1 KGHSH, CDR2 LQKENI. V shed 3 bases, J shed 4 bases, and the junction held 5 bases outside the gene matches. The CDR3 is made up of 14 amino acids. The chain's CDR3 is CASSPGGSGETQYF. The CDR3 coding sequence is TGTGCCAGCTCACCCGGCGGGAGTGGAGAGACCCAGTACTTC.

This clone was seen more than once but under ten times. This chain connects TRBV7-6 to TRBJ1-1, with 7 bases aligning to TRBD1. The J segment lost 1 base and the V segment lost 5 bases, leaving 4 bases of the junction unmatched. The CDR3 length is 14 residues. CDR1 and CDR2 (germline): SGHVS, FNYEAQ. The CDR3 bases are TGTGCCAGCAGCCTAAACAGGGGGAACACTGAAGCTTTCTTT. Translation gives CASSLNRGNTEAFF.

This clone was detected only once. The chain carries TRBV30 and TRBJ2-5, with TRBD2 identical over 9 bases. The CDR3 contains 16 residues. J lost 4 bases, V lost 3 bases, and 12 bases had no gene match. The germline gives CDR1 GTSNPN, CDR2 SVGIG (reference sequence). CDR3: CAWRGKGREGRETQYF. CDR3 nucleotide sequence: TGTGCCTGGAGAGGGAAGGGGCGGGAGGGTAGAGAGACCCAGTACTTC.

V usage is TRBV6-5 and J usage is TRBJ2-3, with 11 bases matching TRBD2. V lost 6 bases and J lost 4; bases outside the gene matches: 3. Germline assignment: CDR1 MNHEY and CDR2 SVGAGI. The CDR3 loop spans 14 amino acids. CDR3 nucleotides: TGTGCCAGCAGATTAGCGGGAGGGCCAGATACGCAGTATTTT. Encoded protein: CASRLAGGPDTQYF.